This TCR beta chain was identified in a study of blood T cells in healthy people across ages. A sample-barcoded 5' primer and a J-beta primer mix were used in a second PCR of about 7 to 12 cycles. TCRdb ran MiXCR on the 5' RACE reads and lists one entry per CDR3 protein. The top ten clones hold roughly 23% of a sample with approximately 1,700,000 distinct CDR3 sequences, roughly 43% of them seen once. The CDR3 runs 17 residues. The germline CDR1 and CDR2 sequences are SGHTA and FQGNSA. Trimming removed 2 bases at V and 1 base at J, with 17 bases between. There are a few counts of this clonotype. Sequences were obtained from blood. The receptor comes from a human donor in good health. The genes are TRBV7-2 and TRBJ1-2; weak D call: TRBD1 (5 bases). The CDR3 loop is CASSLTPGTTDNYGYTF. The CDR3 region has the DNA TGTGCCAGCAGCTTAACCCCAGGGACCACGGATAACTATGGCTACACCTTC. Full variable domain (outside the CDR3, taken from reference TRBV7-2 and TRBJ1-2): GAGVSQSPSNKVTEKGKDVELRCDPISGHTALYWYRQSLGQGLEFLIYFQGNSAPDKSGLPSDRFSAERTGGSVSTLTIQRTQQEDSAVYLCASSLTPGTTDNYGYTFGSGTRLTVV.